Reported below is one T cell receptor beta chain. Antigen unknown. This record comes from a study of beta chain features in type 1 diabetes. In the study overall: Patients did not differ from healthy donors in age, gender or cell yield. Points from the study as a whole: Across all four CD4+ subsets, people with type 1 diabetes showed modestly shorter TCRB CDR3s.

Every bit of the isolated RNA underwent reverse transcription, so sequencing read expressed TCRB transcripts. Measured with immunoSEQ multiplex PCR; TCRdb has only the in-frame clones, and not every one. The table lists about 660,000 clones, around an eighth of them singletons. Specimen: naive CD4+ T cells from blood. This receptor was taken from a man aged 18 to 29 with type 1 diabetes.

Here the CDR3 DNA reads TGTGCCAGCAGTCCCGGGGTAGCGGGCTACAATGAGCAGTTCTTC. It codes for CASSPGVAGYNEQFF. The chain links TRBV14 to TRBJ2-1; 7 nucleotides align to TRBD2. In germline, CDR1 is SGHDN, CDR2 FVKESK. V gave up 6 bases and J gave up 3 bases; unmatched junction bases: 8. There are 15 residues in the CDR3.